The T cell receptor (beta chain) described here comes from a study of cytomegalovirus exposure and HLA in healthy donors. Germline values: CDR1 ENHRY, CDR2 SYGVKD. The length of the CDR3 is 16 residues. Trimming at V came to 3 bases and at J to 7 bases, leaving 10 bases not matched to a gene. In the PCR, 60 Vbeta and 13 Jbeta primers were used. The protocol was immunoSEQ multiplex PCR, while the TCRdb copy is restricted to in-frame clones and leaves out a portion. The sample has roughly 160,000 clones, under 85% seen once. Study-level results: Cytomegalovirus association was listed for roughly 160 TCR beta chains. Researchers had no immune exposure information except CMV serostatus available.

Remarks on this clone: Its antigen is unidentified.

The receptor was isolated from a woman between 18 and 30 years old in good health and CMV-seropositive. This chain uses TRBV10-3 with TRBJ2-2; the match to TRBD1 covers 8 bases. The sample consisted of PBMCs. This CDR3 reads CAISEGRGLQGGELFF. CDR3 in DNA: TGTGCCATCAGTGAAGGCAGGGGGCTACAGGGCGGGGAGCTGTTTTTT.